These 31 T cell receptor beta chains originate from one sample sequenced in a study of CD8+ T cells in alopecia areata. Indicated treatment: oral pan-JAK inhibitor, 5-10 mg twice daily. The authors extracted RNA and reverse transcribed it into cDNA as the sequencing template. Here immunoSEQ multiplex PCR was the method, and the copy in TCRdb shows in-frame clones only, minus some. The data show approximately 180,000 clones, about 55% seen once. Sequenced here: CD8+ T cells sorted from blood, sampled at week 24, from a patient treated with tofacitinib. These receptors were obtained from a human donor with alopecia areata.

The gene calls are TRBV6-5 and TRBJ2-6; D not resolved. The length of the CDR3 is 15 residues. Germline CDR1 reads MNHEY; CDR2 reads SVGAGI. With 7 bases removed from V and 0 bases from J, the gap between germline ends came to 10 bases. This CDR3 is CASTSLTSGANVLTF. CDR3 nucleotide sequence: TGTGCCAGCACCTCCCTGACCTCTGGGGCCAACGTCCTGACTTTC.

The CDR3 DNA reads TGTGCCAGCAGCGAGACTACGTCTTCCTACGAGCAGTACTTC. This sequence encodes CASSETTSSYEQYF. The chain uses TRBV9 and TRBJ2-7; possibly TRBD2 for D (5 bases). This CDR3 contains 14 residues. Germline lookup yields CDR1 SGDLS and CDR2 YYNGEE. V lost 3 bases to trimming and J lost 1 base, with 11 bases between them.

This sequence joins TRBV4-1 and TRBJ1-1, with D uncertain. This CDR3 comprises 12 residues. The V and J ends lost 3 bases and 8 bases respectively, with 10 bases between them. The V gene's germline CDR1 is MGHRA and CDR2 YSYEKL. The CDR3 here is CASSHGMAEAFF. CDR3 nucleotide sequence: TGCGCCAGCAGCCACGGAATGGCAGAAGCTTTCTTT.

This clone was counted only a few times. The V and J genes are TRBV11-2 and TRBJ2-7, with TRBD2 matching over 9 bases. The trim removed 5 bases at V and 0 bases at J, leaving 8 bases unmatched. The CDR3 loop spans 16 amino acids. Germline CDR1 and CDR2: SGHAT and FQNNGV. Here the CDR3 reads CASSPAGSGGSYEQYF. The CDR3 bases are TGTGCCAGCAGCCCAGCGGGTAGCGGGGGCTCCTACGAGCAGTACTTC.

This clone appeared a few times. CDR3 loop: CSVETPTYEQYF. The CDR3 DNA sequence: TGCAGCGTTGAAACGCCGACCTACGAGCAGTACTTC. V and J are TRBV29-1 and TRBJ2-7; no definite D call. Germline V CDR1 and CDR2: SQVTM, ANQGSEA. Trimming pared 2 bases from V and 2 bases from J, leaving 7 bases between. The CDR3 spans 12 residues.

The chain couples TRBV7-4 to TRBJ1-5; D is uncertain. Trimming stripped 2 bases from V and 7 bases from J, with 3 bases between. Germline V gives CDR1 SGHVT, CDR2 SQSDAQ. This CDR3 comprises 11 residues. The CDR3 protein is CASSLLQPQHF. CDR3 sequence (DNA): TGTGCCAGCAGCTTATTGCAGCCCCAGCATTTT.

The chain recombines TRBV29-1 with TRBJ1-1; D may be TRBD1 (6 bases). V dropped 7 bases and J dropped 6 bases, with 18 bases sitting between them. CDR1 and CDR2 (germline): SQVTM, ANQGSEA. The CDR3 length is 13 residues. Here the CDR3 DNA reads TGCAGCGGGTGGGGGGGCGCGATGGCTGAAGCTTTCTTT. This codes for CSGWGGAMAEAFF.

The CDR3 is CASSFNSQTGELFF. CDR3 nucleotide sequence: TGTGCCAGCAGTTTTAACAGCCAGACCGGGGAGCTGTTTTTT. V and J are TRBV27 and TRBJ2-2, with D unclear. From germline, CDR1 is MNHEY and CDR2 SMNVEV (reference sequence). V was pared by 3 bases and J by 5 bases, with 10 bases between. CDR3 length: 14 residues.

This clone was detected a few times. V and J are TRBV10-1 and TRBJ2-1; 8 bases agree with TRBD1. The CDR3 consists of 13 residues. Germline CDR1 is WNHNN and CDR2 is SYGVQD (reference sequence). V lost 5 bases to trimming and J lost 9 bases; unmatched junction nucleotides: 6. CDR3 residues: CASSPGQGSEQFF. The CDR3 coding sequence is TGCGCCAGCAGTCCTGGACAGGGAAGTGAGCAGTTCTTC.

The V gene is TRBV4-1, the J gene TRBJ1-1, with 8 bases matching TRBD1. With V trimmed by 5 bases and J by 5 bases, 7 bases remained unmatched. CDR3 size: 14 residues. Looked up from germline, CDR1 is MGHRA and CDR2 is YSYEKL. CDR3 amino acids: CASSFQGAGTEAFF. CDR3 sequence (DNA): TGCGCCAGCAGCTTTCAGGGGGCCGGGACTGAAGCTTTCTTT.

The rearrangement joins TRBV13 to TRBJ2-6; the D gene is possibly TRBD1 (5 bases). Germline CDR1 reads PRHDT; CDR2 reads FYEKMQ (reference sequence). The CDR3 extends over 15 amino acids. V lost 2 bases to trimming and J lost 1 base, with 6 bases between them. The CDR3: CASSLQGSGANVLTF. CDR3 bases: TGTGCCAGCAGCTTACAGGGATCTGGGGCCAACGTCCTGACTTTC.

The DNA for the CDR3 is TGTGCCAGCAGCCGTAAGACTAGCGGGGGACCCTCCTACAATGAGCAGTTCTTC. As protein: CASSRKTSGGPSYNEQFF. The chain combines TRBV13 with TRBJ2-1, with TRBD2 identical over 12 bases. Germline lookup yields CDR1 PRHDT and CDR2 FYEKMQ (reference sequence). V was clipped by 5 bases and J by 0 bases; unmatched bases: 8. CDR3 size: 18 residues.

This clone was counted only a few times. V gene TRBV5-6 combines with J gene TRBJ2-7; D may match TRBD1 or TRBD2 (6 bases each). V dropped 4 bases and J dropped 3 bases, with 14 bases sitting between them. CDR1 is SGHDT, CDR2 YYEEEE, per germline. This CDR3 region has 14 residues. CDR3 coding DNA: TGTGCCAGCAGCCCGGGGGCTTCGGTCTACGAGCAGTACTTC. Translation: CASSPGASVYEQYF.

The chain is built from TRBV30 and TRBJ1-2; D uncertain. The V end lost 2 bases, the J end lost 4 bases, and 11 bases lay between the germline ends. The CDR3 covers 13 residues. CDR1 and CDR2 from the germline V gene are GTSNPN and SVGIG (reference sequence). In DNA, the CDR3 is TGTGCCTGGAGTAGCGGAGATTCCTATGGCTACACCTTC. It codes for CAWSSGDSYGYTF.

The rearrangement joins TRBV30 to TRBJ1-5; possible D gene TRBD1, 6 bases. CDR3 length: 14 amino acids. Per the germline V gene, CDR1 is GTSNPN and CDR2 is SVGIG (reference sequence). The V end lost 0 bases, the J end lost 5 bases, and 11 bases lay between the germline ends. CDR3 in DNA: TGTGCCTGGAGTGTCGTAGGGGGTGATCAGCCCCAGCATTTT. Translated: CAWSVVGGDQPQHF.

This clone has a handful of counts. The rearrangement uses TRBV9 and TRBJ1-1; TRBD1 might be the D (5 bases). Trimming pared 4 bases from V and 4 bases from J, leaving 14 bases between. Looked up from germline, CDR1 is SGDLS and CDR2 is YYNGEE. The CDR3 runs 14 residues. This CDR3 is CASSPYERGTEAFF. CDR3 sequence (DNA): TGTGCCAGCAGCCCCTATGAGAGGGGCACTGAAGCTTTCTTT.

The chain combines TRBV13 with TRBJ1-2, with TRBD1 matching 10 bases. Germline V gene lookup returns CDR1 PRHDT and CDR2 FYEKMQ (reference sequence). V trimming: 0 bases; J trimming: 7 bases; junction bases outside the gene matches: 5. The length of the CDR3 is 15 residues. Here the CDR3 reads CASSLGRRDRGGYTF. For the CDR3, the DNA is TGTGCCAGCAGCTTAGGCCGCCGGGACAGGGGTGGCTACACCTTC. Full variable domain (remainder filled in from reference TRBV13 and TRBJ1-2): AAGVIQSPRHLIKEKRETATLKCYPIPRHDTVYWYQQGPGQDPQFLISFYEKMQSDKGSIPDRFSAQQFSDYHSELNMSSLELGDSALYFCASSLGRRDRGGYTFGSGTRLTVV.

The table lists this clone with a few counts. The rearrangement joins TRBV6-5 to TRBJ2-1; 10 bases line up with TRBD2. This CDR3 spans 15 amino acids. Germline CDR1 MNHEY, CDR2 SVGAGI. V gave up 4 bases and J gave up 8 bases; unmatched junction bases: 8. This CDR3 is CASSSGLAGVHEQFF. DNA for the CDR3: TGTGCCAGCAGTTCCGGTCTAGCGGGGGTGCATGAGCAGTTCTTC.

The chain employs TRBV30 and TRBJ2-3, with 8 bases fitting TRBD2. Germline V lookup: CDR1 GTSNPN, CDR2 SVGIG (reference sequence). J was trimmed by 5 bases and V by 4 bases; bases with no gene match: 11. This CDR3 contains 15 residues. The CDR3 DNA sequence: TGTGCCTGGACCCAACCTACGGGGGGGGAAGATACGCAGTATTTT. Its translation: CAWTQPTGGEDTQYF.

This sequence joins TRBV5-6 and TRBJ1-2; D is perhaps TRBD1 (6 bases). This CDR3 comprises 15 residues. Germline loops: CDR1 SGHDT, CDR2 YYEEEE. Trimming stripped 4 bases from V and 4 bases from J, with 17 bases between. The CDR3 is CASSHSTGTLYGYTF. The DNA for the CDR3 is TGTGCCAGCAGCCATTCGACAGGAACACTCTATGGCTACACCTTC.

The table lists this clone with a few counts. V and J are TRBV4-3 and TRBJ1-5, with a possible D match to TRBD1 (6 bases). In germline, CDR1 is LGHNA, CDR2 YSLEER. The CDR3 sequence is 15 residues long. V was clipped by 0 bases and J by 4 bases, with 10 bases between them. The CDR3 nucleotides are TGCGCCAGCAGCCAAGATAGGGGGAGAAATCAGCCCCAGCATTTT. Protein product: CASSQDRGRNQPQHF.

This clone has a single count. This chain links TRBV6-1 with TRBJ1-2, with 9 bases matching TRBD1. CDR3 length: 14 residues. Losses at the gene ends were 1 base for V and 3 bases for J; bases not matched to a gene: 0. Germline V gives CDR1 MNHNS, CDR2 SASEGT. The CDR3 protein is CASSEGDRDYGYTF. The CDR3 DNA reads TGTGCCAGCAGTGAAGGGGACAGGGACTATGGCTACACCTTC.

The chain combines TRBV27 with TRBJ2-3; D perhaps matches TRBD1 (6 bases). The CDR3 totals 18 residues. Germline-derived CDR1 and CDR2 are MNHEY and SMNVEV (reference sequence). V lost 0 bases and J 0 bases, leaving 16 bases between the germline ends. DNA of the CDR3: TGTGCCAGCAGTTTATCCCCACCGGGACATATCAGCACAGATACGCAGTATTTT. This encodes CASSLSPPGHISTDTQYF.

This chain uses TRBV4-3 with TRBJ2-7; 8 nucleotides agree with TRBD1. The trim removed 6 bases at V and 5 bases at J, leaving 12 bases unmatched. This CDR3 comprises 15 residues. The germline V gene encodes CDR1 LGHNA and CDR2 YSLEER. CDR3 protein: CASRGQRTGPHEQYF. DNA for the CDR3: TGCGCCAGCAGGGGACAAAGGACAGGGCCCCACGAGCAGTACTTC.

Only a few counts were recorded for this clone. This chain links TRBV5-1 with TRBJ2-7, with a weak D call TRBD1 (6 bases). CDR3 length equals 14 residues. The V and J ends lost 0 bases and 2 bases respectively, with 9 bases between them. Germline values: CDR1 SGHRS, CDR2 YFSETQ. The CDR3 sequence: CASSLDRTAYEQYF. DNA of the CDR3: TGCGCCAGCAGCTTGGACCGGACAGCCTACGAGCAGTACTTC.

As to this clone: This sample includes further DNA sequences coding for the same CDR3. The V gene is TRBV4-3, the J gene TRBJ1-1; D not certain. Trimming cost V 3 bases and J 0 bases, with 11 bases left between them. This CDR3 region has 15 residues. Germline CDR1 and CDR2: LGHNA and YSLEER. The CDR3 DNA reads TGCGCCAGCAGCCAGGATCGGATCATGAACACTGAAGCTTTCTTT. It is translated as CASSQDRIMNTEAFF.

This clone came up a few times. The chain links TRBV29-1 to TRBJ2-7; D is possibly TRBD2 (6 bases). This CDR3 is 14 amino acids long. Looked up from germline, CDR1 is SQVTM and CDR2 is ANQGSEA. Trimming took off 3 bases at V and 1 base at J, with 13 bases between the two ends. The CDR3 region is CSVDGIRGSYEQYF. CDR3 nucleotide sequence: TGCAGCGTTGATGGGATTCGGGGGTCCTACGAGCAGTACTTC.

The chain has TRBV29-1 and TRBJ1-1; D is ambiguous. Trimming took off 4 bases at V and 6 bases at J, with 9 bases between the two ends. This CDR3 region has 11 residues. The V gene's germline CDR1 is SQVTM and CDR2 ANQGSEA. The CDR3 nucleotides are TGCAGCGTTGTTCTTGGGCCTGAAGCTTTCTTT. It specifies CSVVLGPEAFF. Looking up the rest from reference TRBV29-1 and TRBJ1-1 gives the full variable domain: SAVISQKPSRDICQRGTSLTIQCQVDSQVTMMFWYRQQPGQSLTLIATANQGSEATYESGFVIDKFPISRPNLTFSTLTVSNMSPEDSSIYLCSVVLGPEAFFGQGTRLTVV.

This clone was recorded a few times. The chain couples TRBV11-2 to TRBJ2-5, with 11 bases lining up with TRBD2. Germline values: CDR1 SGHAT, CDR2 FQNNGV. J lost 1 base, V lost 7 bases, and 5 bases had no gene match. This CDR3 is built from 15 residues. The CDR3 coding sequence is TGTGCCAGCAAACCACTAGCGGGGGTCCAAGAGACCCAGTACTTC. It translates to CASKPLAGVQETQYF.

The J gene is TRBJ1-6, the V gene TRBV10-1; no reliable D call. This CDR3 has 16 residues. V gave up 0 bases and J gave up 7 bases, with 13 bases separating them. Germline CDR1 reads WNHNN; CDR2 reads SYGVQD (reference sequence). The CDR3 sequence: CASSESGSLPNSPLHF. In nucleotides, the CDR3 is TGCGCCAGCAGTGAGTCGGGGTCGCTTCCAAATTCACCCCTCCACTTT.

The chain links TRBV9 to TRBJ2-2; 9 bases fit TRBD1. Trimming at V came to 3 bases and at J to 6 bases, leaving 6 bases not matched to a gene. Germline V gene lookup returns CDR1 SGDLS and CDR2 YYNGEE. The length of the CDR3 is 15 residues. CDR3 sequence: CASSALGTGPGELFF. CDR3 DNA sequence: TGTGCCAGCAGCGCCCTCGGGACAGGGCCCGGGGAGCTGTTTTTT. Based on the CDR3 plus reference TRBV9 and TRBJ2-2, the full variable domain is DSGVTQTPKHLITATGQRVTLRCSPRSGDLSVYWYQQSLDQGLQFLIQYYNGEERAKGNILERFSAQQFPDLHSELNLSSLELGDSALYFCASSALGTGPGELFFGEGSRLTVL.